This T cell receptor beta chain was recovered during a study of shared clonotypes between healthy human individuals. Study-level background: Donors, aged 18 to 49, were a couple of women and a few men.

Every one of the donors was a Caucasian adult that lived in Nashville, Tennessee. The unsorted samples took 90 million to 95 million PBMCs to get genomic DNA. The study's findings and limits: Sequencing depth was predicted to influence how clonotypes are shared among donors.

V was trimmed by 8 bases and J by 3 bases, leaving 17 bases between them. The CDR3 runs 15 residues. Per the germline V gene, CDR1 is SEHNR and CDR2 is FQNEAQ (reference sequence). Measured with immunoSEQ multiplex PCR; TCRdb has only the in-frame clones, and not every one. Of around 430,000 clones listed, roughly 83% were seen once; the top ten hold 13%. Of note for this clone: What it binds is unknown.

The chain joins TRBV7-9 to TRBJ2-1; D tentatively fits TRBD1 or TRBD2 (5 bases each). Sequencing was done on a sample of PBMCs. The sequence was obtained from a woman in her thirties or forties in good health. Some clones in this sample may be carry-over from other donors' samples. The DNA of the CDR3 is TGTGCCAGCGCCGGGGAACCCCAGGGCTACAATGAGCAGTTCTTC. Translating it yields CASAGEPQGYNEQFF.